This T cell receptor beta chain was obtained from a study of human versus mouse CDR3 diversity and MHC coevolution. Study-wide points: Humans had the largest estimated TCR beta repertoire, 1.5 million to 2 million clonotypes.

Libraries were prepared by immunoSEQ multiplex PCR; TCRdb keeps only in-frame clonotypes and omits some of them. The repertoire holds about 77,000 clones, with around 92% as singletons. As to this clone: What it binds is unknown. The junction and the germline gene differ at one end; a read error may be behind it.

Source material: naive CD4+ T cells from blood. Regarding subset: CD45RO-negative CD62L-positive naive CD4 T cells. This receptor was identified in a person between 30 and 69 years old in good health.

CDR3 sequence: CTWSMDRTYEQYF. The DNA for the CDR3 is TGTACCTGGAGCATGGACAGGACCTACGAGCAGTACTTC. V gene TRBV30 combines with J gene TRBJ2-7; 7 bases agree with TRBD1. The germline V gene has CDR1 GTSNPN and CDR2 SVGIG (reference sequence). The CDR3 consists of 13 residues.